The rows below give T cell receptor beta chains drawn from one sample of a study of cytomegalovirus exposure and HLA in healthy donors. The table came from immunoSEQ multiplex PCR; TCRdb's copy has only in-frame clones and leaves some out. The sample consists of 110,000 to 150,000 clones, roughly 78% of them appearing once. The sequenced sample was PBMCs. Every receptor here comes from a man aged 25-40 years in good health and CMV-seronegative. Each CDR3 is given with its conserved first and last residue. A D gene is named only where the DNA matches it firmly. For some rows the clone size is stated as once, few or many, or as a class when expanded; others skip it.

V gene	clone size	D gene	J gene	CDR3 protein	CDR3 DNA
TRBV6-1	-	TRBD2	TRBJ2-3	CASSGSGGWADTQYF	TGTGCCAGCAGTGGCAGCGGGGGGTGGGCAGATACGCAGTATTTT
TRBV19	-	-	TRBJ2-7	CATTDSPVYGEQYF	TGTGCCACCACGGACAGCCCCGTCTATGGCGAGCAGTACTTC
TRBV10-1	few	-	TRBJ2-1	CASPKAGARYNEQFF	TGCGCCAGCCCCAAGGCGGGGGCGAGGTACAATGAGCAGTTCTTC
TRBV2	-	-	TRBJ1-5	CASSAAGDTYQPQHF	TGTGCCAGCAGCGCCGCGGGGGACACGTATCAGCCCCAGCATTTT
TRBV6-1	-	-	TRBJ1-1	CASTPGNTEAFF	TGTGCCAGCACCCCCGGGAACACTGAAGCTTTCTTT
TRBV5-1	-	TRBD1	TRBJ1-6	CASSLQGWNSPLHF	TGCGCCAGCAGCTTACAGGGGTGGAATTCACCCCTCCACTTT
TRBV6-1	-	TRBD1	TRBJ1-2	CASSAQGANPTNYGYTF	TGTGCCAGCAGTGCTCAGGGGGCGAACCCGACCAACTATGGCTACACCTTC
TRBV27	-	-	TRBJ1-1	CASSLQARENTEAFF	TGTGCCAGCAGTTTACAAGCCAGGGAGAACACTGAAGCTTTCTTT
TRBV27	once	-	TRBJ2-5	CASSSNRETQYF	TGTGCCAGCAGTTCTAACAGGGAGACCCAGTACTTC
TRBV30	-	TRBD2	TRBJ2-1	CAWSVGLAGGNEQFF	TGTGCCTGGAGTGTTGGACTAGCGGGAGGCAATGAGCAGTTCTTC
TRBV5-1	-	-	TRBJ2-5	CASSSKGGGWGETQYF	TGCGCCAGCAGCTCGAAAGGAGGGGGCTGGGGAGAGACCCAGTACTTC
TRBV4-1	-	-	TRBJ2-1	CASSQAGPSVSLEQFF	TGCGCCAGCAGCCAAGCCGGCCCTAGCGTATCACTCGAGCAGTTCTTC
TRBV29-1	few	TRBD1	TRBJ1-1	CSVKQGTNTEAFF	TGCAGCGTTAAACAGGGGACGAACACTGAAGCTTTCTTT
TRBV28	-	-	TRBJ1-6	CASLVGSGGSPLHF	TGTGCCAGCCTCGTTGGGTCGGGGGGTTCACCCCTCCACTTT
TRBV2	-	TRBD2	TRBJ2-5	CASMGGWVGETQYF	TGTGCCAGCATGGGAGGGTGGGTAGGAGAGACCCAGTACTTC
TRBV28	once	TRBD1	TRBJ2-7	CASSSYKPGTGDEQYF	TGTGCCAGCAGTTCCTACAAACCCGGGACAGGGGACGAGCAGTACTTC
TRBV5-1	-	TRBD2	TRBJ2-7	CASSPGGNYEQYF	TGCGCCAGCAGCCCCGGGGGGAACTACGAGCAGTACTTC
TRBV4-1	-	TRBD2	TRBJ2-7	CASSQGVVAGAAEQYF	TGCGCCAGCAGCCAAGGCGTGGTAGCGGGGGCGGCCGAGCAGTACTTC
TRBV2	-	TRBD1	TRBJ2-7	CASGTGGGYEQYF	TGTGCCAGCGGGACAGGGGGCGGTTACGAGCAGTACTTC
TRBV19	-	TRBD1	TRBJ1-1	CASSGGGQGDTEAFF	TGTGCCAGTAGTGGGGGGGGACAGGGGGACACTGAAGCTTTCTTT
TRBV5-4	-	TRBD1	TRBJ2-6	CASSLRPGQGAFGANVLTF	TGTGCCAGCAGCTTGCGGCCGGGACAGGGGGCGTTTGGGGCCAACGTCCTGACTTTC